This T cell receptor (beta chain) was recorded in a study of blood T cell repertoires in COVID-19. Assay: immunoSEQ multiplex PCR; the TCRdb copy retains only in-frame clones and omits some. The profile shows roughly 240,000 clones, about 82% of them singletons. This study enrolled people aged roughly 18 to 90 from 20 to 25 US geographic areas. V lost 3 bases and J lost 2, with 10 bases in between. This CDR3 is 13 amino acids long. Germline CDR1 reads DFQATT; CDR2 reads SNEGSKA (reference sequence). V and J are TRBV20-1 and TRBJ1-2, with D perhaps TRBD1 (5 bases). This sequence originates from a woman aged 50 to 60 who had recovered from COVID-19. What was sequenced was PBMCs or T cells enriched from blood (not recorded which). CDR3 in amino acids: CSASEDTNYGYTF. DNA for the CDR3: TGCAGTGCTAGTGAGGACACCAACTATGGCTACACCTTC.